The next 25 T cell receptor beta chains were all read from a single sample in a study of beta chain features in type 1 diabetes. Of the isolated RNA, all was reverse transcribed, and so the sequenced material was expressed TCRB transcripts. The table came from immunoSEQ multiplex PCR; TCRdb's copy has only in-frame clones and leaves some out. Counted here are around 110,000 clones, roughly 15% occurring once; the ten biggest clones make up approximately 2.3%. For these TCRs, the target antigens are not known. Overall study findings and caveats: TCRB CDR3 length was moderately but significantly reduced in all four CD4+ subsets of Type 1 diabetes patients.

The sequencing sample was made of central memory CD4+ T cells from blood. The receptors derive from a man aged 25 to 40 with type 1 diabetes.

This clone occurred a few times. This rearrangement joins TRBV18 to TRBJ1-4; D remains ambiguous. The CDR3 spans 15 residues. V lost 6 bases, J lost 4 bases, and 15 bases lay in between. The germline V gene has CDR1 KGHSH and CDR2 LQKENI. CDR3 coding DNA: TGTGCCAGCTCCCTTAGCCGAGCCTTTAATGAAAAACTGTTTTTT. Residues: CASSLSRAFNEKLFF.

This clone was recorded a few times. This chain uses TRBV7-2 with TRBJ2-3; 8 bases agree with TRBD2. The junction had 5 bases not matched to a gene; V was cut back by 1 base and J by 2 bases. This CDR3 has 16 residues. The germline CDR1 and CDR2 sequences are SGHTA and FQGNSA. The CDR3 loop is CASSLDRGGPTDTQYF. The CDR3 nucleotides are TGTGCCAGCAGCTTAGACCGCGGGGGGCCCACAGATACGCAGTATTTT.

The rearrangement joins TRBV7-2 to TRBJ2-5, with D unclear. This CDR3 has 13 residues. Germline V gene data show CDR1 as SGHTA and CDR2 as FQGNSA. The V end was cut by 3 bases, the J end by 2 bases, with 7 bases between. The CDR3 nucleotides read TGTGCCAGCAGCTTGTTGGGACAAGAGACCCAGTACTTC. It translates to CASSLLGQETQYF.

This clone was detected only a few times. This chain connects TRBV7-2 to TRBJ1-2; D gene uncertain. Per germline, CDR1 SGHTA and CDR2 FQGNSA. V was cut by 5 bases and J by 7 bases, with 20 bases left in between. The CDR3 consists of 15 residues. The CDR3 here is CASSPRADTSGGYTF. The CDR3 DNA reads TGTGCCAGCAGCCCCCGGGCCGACACCTCCGGTGGCTACACCTTC.

The J gene is TRBJ2-6, the V gene TRBV28; no firm D call. The germline gives CDR1 MDHEN, CDR2 SYDVKM. CDR3 size: 14 residues. Trimming pared 3 bases from V and 4 bases from J, leaving 7 bases between. CDR3 amino acids: CASSFQSGANVLTF. CDR3 in DNA: TGTGCCAGCAGTTTCCAAAGCGGGGCCAACGTCCTGACTTTC.

This clone was picked up a small number of times. V and J are TRBV4-2 and TRBJ2-3; TRBD1 or TRBD2 may be the D gene (5 bases each). The V gene lost 0 bases and the J gene lost 4 bases, with 20 bases spanning the gap. Germline V gene data show CDR1 as LGHNA and CDR2 as YNFKEQ. The CDR3 has 18 amino acids. CDR3 protein: CASSQDLGSGRGPDTQYF. Here the CDR3 DNA reads TGTGCCAGCAGCCAAGATCTGGGGTCAGGGAGAGGCCCAGATACGCAGTATTTT.

There are many counts of this clone. The chain has TRBV7-9 and TRBJ2-7; D uncertain. Deletions cut 1 base from V and 0 bases from J, with 4 bases between. CDR3 size: 13 residues. Germline CDR1 SEHNR, CDR2 FQNEAQ (reference sequence). The CDR3 nucleotides are TGTGCCAGCAGCTTAGACTACTCCTACGAGCAGTACTTC. Its translation is CASSLDYSYEQYF.

The chain uses TRBV7-2 and TRBJ1-3; D call uncertain. V was pared by 5 bases and J by 4 bases, with 6 bases between. Germline V gene data show CDR1 as SGHTA and CDR2 as FQGNSA. There are 12 residues in the CDR3. CDR3 sequence (DNA): TGTGCCAGCAGCACTGCGGGAAACACCATATATTTT. It encodes CASSTAGNTIYF.

The sample holds a few counts of this clone. The rearrangement joins TRBV13 to TRBJ1-2; 9 nucleotides align to TRBD1. There are 14 residues in the CDR3. The junction had 6 bases not matched to a gene; V was cut back by 5 bases and J by 5 bases. The germline V gene encodes CDR1 PRHDT and CDR2 FYEKMQ (reference sequence). The CDR3 DNA is TGTGCCAGCAGCCGAACTGGGACAGGGTATGGCTACACCTTC. This sequence encodes CASSRTGTGYGYTF.

In its sample, this clone was seen many times. The chain joins TRBV7-2 to TRBJ2-5, with 12 bases fitting TRBD1. CDR3 length: 14 residues. J gave up 9 bases and V 5 bases, and 7 bases lay outside the gene matches. Germline CDR1 SGHTA, CDR2 FQGNSA. The CDR3 loop reads CASSQGQGAGAQYF. The CDR3 DNA follows: TGTGCCAGCAGCCAGGGACAGGGGGCGGGTGCCCAGTACTTC.

This clone came up a few times. The chain couples TRBV7-9 to TRBJ2-5, with D perhaps matching TRBD1 (5 bases). Germline V lookup: CDR1 SEHNR, CDR2 FQNEAQ (reference sequence). Trimming stripped 4 bases from V and 3 bases from J, with 12 bases between. The CDR3 consists of 14 residues. CDR3 residues: CASSSRALKETQYF. The CDR3 DNA reads TGTGCCAGCAGCTCCAGGGCCCTGAAAGAGACCCAGTACTTC. The full variable domain, its missing parts supplied by reference TRBV7-9 and TRBJ2-5, is DTGVSQNPRHKITKRGQNVTFRCDPISEHNRLYWYRQTLGQGPEFLTYFQNEAQLEKSRLLSDRFSAERPKGSFSTLEIQRTEQGDSAMYLCASSSRALKETQYFGPGTRLLVL.

This clone appeared a few times. The chain employs TRBV27 and TRBJ1-6; no clear D gene. This CDR3 comprises 14 residues. The germline V gene has CDR1 MNHEY and CDR2 SMNVEV (reference sequence). Trimming pared 3 bases from V and 7 bases from J, leaving 10 bases between. The CDR3 reads CASSFRGWNSPLHF. The CDR3 nucleotides are TGTGCCAGCAGTTTCCGAGGGTGGAATTCACCCCTCCACTTT.

This clone was detected only a few times. The rearrangement uses TRBV7-3 and TRBJ2-7; 9 bases are shared with TRBD2. This CDR3 has 16 residues. V was clipped by 3 bases and J by 5 bases; unmatched bases: 11. Germline V gives CDR1 SGHTA, CDR2 FQGTGA. The CDR3 DNA follows: TGTGCCAGCAGCTTGAAATGGGCTAGCGGGATCCACGAGCAGTACTTC. This sequence encodes CASSLKWASGIHEQYF.

In this sample, this clone turned up a few times. The chain employs TRBV30 and TRBJ2-3; the match to TRBD2 covers 7 bases. The CDR3 covers 12 residues. The ends lost 1 base at V and 9 bases at J; junction bases unmatched: 4. Looked up from germline, CDR1 is GTSNPN and CDR2 is SVGIG (reference sequence). In DNA form, the CDR3 reads TGTGCCTGGAGTGCCCTGGGAGGGACGCAGTATTTT. Protein: CAWSALGGTQYF.

This clone has only a few counts. The V gene is TRBV30, the J gene TRBJ2-7; 7 positions match TRBD1. The CDR3 totals 13 residues. V lost 4 bases to trimming and J lost 0 bases; unmatched junction nucleotides: 3. The V gene's germline CDR1 is GTSNPN and CDR2 SVGIG (reference sequence). The CDR3 DNA is TGTGCCTGGACCAACAGGGGCTCCTACGAGCAGTACTTC. Translation gives CAWTNRGSYEQYF.

This clone was counted at least ten times. The rearrangement links TRBV15 to TRBJ1-1; D is unclear. Germline loops: CDR1 LNHNV, CDR2 YYDKDF (reference sequence). This CDR3 has 14 amino acids. V shed 0 bases and J shed 1 base, with 6 bases lying between them. CDR3 residues: CATSRDLGNTEAFF. CDR3 nucleotides: TGTGCCACCAGCAGAGATCTGGGGAACACTGAAGCTTTCTTT.

This clone was detected only a few times. The chain employs TRBV6-6 and TRBJ2-5, with D perhaps matching TRBD1 (6 bases). The length of the CDR3 is 14 residues. Trimming took 6 bases from V and 2 from J, leaving 13 bases between them. Germline loops: CDR1 MNHNY, CDR2 SVGAGI (reference sequence). CDR3 bases: TGTGCCAGCAGAAGGTCGGACAGACAAGAGACCCAGTACTTC. Residues: CASRRSDRQETQYF.

This clone was found a few times. The chain uses TRBV10-3 and TRBJ2-3; D might be TRBD2 (5 bases). Germline CDR1 is ENHRY and CDR2 is SYGVKD. The V and J ends lost 9 bases and 4 bases respectively, with 17 bases between them. The CDR3 length is 14 residues. CDR3 sequence: CAMKTGKDADTQYF. CDR3 bases: TGTGCCATGAAGACGGGGAAGGATGCAGATACGCAGTATTTT.

This clone was observed a few times. The chain employs TRBV19 and TRBJ2-3, with D perhaps TRBD2 (6 bases). The CDR3 covers 15 residues. The V end was cut by 3 bases, the J end by 3 bases, with 13 bases between. Germline loops: CDR1 LNHDA, CDR2 SQIVND (reference sequence). The CDR3 region has the DNA TGTGCCAGTAGTATGCAACTAGCCGTGACAGATACGCAGTATTTT. Residues: CASSMQLAVTDTQYF.

Worth noting for this clone: This specimen includes other DNA sequences encoding the same CDR3. V is TRBV4-3 and J is TRBJ1-2, with D tentatively TRBD1 (5 bases). Trimming cost V 0 bases and J 3 bases, with 14 bases left between them. The CDR3 covers 16 residues. Germline loops: CDR1 LGHNA, CDR2 YSLEER. The CDR3 protein is CASSQDRTGPYYGYTF. The CDR3 nucleotides read TGCGCCAGCAGCCAAGACCGAACAGGCCCCTACTATGGCTACACCTTC.

This clone has just a few counts. Here the CDR3 DNA reads TGTGCCAGCAGCCCGACTAGCGGGGGGGCGGGCGGGGAGCTGTTTTTT. This encodes CASSPTSGGAGGELFF. The chain recombines TRBV27 with TRBJ2-2, with 14 bases fitting TRBD2. Losses at the gene ends were 6 bases for V and 7 bases for J; bases not matched to a gene: 7. The CDR3 length is 16 residues. Germline values: CDR1 MNHEY, CDR2 SMNVEV (reference sequence).

In nucleotides, the CDR3 is TGTGCCAGCAGTTACTCCCGCGGGGAATCCGGTGAGACCCAGTACTTC. Protein: CASSYSRGESGETQYF. V and J are TRBV6-5 and TRBJ2-5, with a tentative D call TRBD2 (6 bases). Between the trimmed V and J ends, which lost 0 bases and 5 bases, there was a span of 16 bases. Germline V gives CDR1 MNHEY, CDR2 SVGAGI. The CDR3 has 16 amino acids.

This clone was detected only a few times. The V call is TRBV2, the J call TRBJ2-7; D is perhaps TRBD1 (6 bases). The CDR3 runs to 14 residues. Germline V gene lookup returns CDR1 SNHLY and CDR2 FYNNEI. V lost 3 bases and J 3 bases, leaving 12 bases between the germline ends. CDR3 nucleotides: TGTGCCAGCAGTGATAGCACAGGGATCTACGAGCAGTACTTC. Translation: CASSDSTGIYEQYF. The complete variable domain, with remaining parts taken from reference TRBV2 and TRBJ2-7, reads EPEVTQTPSHQVTQMGQEVILRCVPISNHLYFYWYRQILGQKVEFLVSFYNNEISEKSEIFDDQFSVERPDGSNFTLKIRSTKLEDSAMYFCASSDSTGIYEQYFGPGTRLTVT.

Only a few counts were recorded for this clone. V usage is TRBV5-6 and J usage is TRBJ2-3; 15 bases are a match to TRBD2. The germline CDR1 and CDR2 sequences are SGHDT and YYEEEE. The CDR3 sequence is 15 residues long. J lost 8 bases, V lost 5 bases, and 6 bases had no gene match. The CDR3 here is CASSRTSGGAGTQYF. The CDR3 bases are TGTGCCAGCAGTCGGACTAGCGGGGGGGCCGGTACGCAGTATTTT.

This chain uses TRBV4-3 with TRBJ1-6; perhaps TRBD1 as D (5 bases). Germline V gene data show CDR1 as LGHNA and CDR2 as YSLEER. Trimming removed 1 base from V and 0 bases from J, with 10 bases in between. The CDR3 covers 17 residues. The CDR3 spells CASSQVDGASYNSPLHF. In DNA form, the CDR3 reads TGCGCCAGCAGCCAAGTGGACGGGGCCTCCTATAATTCACCCCTCCACTTT.